Listed below are T cell receptor beta chains from one sample, sequenced in a study of cytomegalovirus exposure and HLA in healthy donors. The data were produced by immunoSEQ multiplex PCR, yet TCRdb's version contains in-frame clones alone and is incomplete. This table holds over 100,000 clones, around 81% found once. Material for sequencing was PBMCs. The source is a woman in her thirties in good health and CMV-seronegative. Each CDR3 is given with its conserved first and last residue. D genes are given only for firm matches. Clone size, where shown, is once, few, many, or a class for clones that have expanded.

size: -
length: 13
V: TRBV6-4
D: -
J: TRBJ1-2
DNA: TGTGCCAGCAGTGAGGATTCCGGGACAACTTACACCTTC
CDR3: CASSEDSGTTYTF

size: -
length: 13
V: TRBV5-6
D: -
J: TRBJ1-6
DNA: TGTGCCAGCAGCTTGGCGGTTAATTCACCCCTCCACTTT
CDR3: CASSLAVNSPLHF

size: -
length: 14
V: TRBV5-4
D: TRBD2
J: TRBJ2-3
DNA: TGTGCCAGCAGCCTCTGGGGGGGGGCAGATACGCAGTATTTT
CDR3: CASSLWGGADTQYF

size: -
length: 19
V: TRBV7-9
D: TRBD2
J: TRBJ2-3
DNA: TGTTCCAGCAGCAAAGTCGAGGATAGGTGGGAGGGCCTTCCAGATACGCAGTATTTT
CDR3: CSSSKVEDRWEGLPDTQYF

size: -
length: 15
V: TRBV10-3
D: -
J: TRBJ1-2
DNA: TGTGCCATCAGTGGGGCAAGGGGGTTAGTCTCTGGCTACACCTTC
CDR3: CAISGARGLVSGYTF

size: -
length: 16
V: TRBV2
D: -
J: TRBJ1-4
DNA: TGTGCCAGCCGCTCGATGGTGTCGGCAACTAATGAAAAACTGTTTTTT
CDR3: CASRSMVSATNEKLFF

size: once
length: 14
V: TRBV4-1
D: TRBD2
J: TRBJ2-3
DNA: TGCGCCAGCAGCCAAGGCGGGGGGCGGGATACGCAGTATTTT
CDR3: CASSQGGGRDTQYF

size: -
length: 14
V: TRBV4-2
D: -
J: TRBJ2-7
DNA: TGTGCCAGCAGCCAAGATTCGGGAATTTACGAGCAGTACTTC
CDR3: CASSQDSGIYEQYF

size: -
length: 13
V: TRBV19
D: -
J: TRBJ1-6
DNA: TGTGCCAGCTCTACAGGGAAAAATTCACCCCTCCACTTT
CDR3: CASSTGKNSPLHF

size: -
length: 15
V: TRBV19
D: -
J: TRBJ2-3
DNA: TGTGCCAGTAGTATGTTCTCGACAAACACAGATACGCAGTATTTT
CDR3: CASSMFSTNTDTQYF

size: -
length: 18
V: TRBV7-9
D: TRBD2
J: TRBJ2-7
DNA: TGTGCCAGCAGCTTAGGGGGAACTCCAGCGGGAGGGTCCTACGAGCAGTACTTC
CDR3: CASSLGGTPAGGSYEQYF

size: few
length: 17
V: TRBV5-4
D: TRBD2
J: TRBJ2-3
DNA: TGTGCCAGCAGCCGGCTCGGGACTAGCGCTAGCACAGATACGCAGTATTTT
CDR3: CASSRLGTSASTDTQYF

size: -
length: 14
V: TRBV19
D: TRBD2
J: TRBJ2-2
DNA: TGTGCCAGCAGCGGGAGGGCCTGGGTCGGGGAGCTGTTTTTT
CDR3: CASSGRAWVGELFF

size: -
length: 14
V: TRBV7-8
D: -
J: TRBJ1-5
DNA: TGTGCCAGCAGCCGAGGGGGGGGCAGCCAGCCCCAGCATTTT
CDR3: CASSRGGGSQPQHF

size: -
length: 16
V: TRBV28
D: TRBD1
J: TRBJ2-3
DNA: TGTGCCAGCAGTCCTACGACAGGGTCTAGCACAGATACGCAGTATTTT
CDR3: CASSPTTGSSTDTQYF

size: -
length: 12
V: TRBV6-6
D: TRBD1
J: TRBJ1-1
DNA: TGTGCCAGCAGGATCACAGGGGGCCAAGCTTTCTTT
CDR3: CASRITGGQAFF

size: -
length: 15
V: TRBV2
D: TRBD2
J: TRBJ2-4
DNA: TGTGCCAGCAGTGGACTAGCGGGAGCCAACAACATTCAGTACTTC
CDR3: CASSGLAGANNIQYF

size: -
length: 19
V: TRBV7-2
D: TRBD2
J: TRBJ2-3
DNA: TGTGCCAGCAGCTTAGTAGGGACTAGCGGGAGCAAAAGAGCAGATACGCAGTATTTT
CDR3: CASSLVGTSGSKRADTQYF

size: -
length: 13
V: TRBV7-9
D: TRBD1
J: TRBJ2-1
DNA: TGTGCCAGCAGCGGGCAGGGGGCCAATGAGCAGTTCTTC
CDR3: CASSGQGANEQFF

size: -
length: 13
V: TRBV5-1
D: -
J: TRBJ2-5
DNA: TGCGCCAGCAGCTTGGGGCGGCAAGAGACCCAGTACTTC
CDR3: CASSLGRQETQYF

size: -
length: 16
V: TRBV5-1
D: -
J: TRBJ1-4
DNA: TGCGCCAGCAGCCAGACGCGCGGGGGAACAAATGAAAAACTGTTTTTT
CDR3: CASSQTRGGTNEKLFF

size: -
length: 15
V: TRBV7-9
D: -
J: TRBJ2-1
DNA: TGTGCCAGCAGCTTAAAGGGACACTCCTACAATGAGCAGTTCTTC
CDR3: CASSLKGHSYNEQFF

size: -
length: 16
V: TRBV15
D: TRBD2
J: TRBJ2-3
DNA: TGTGCCACCAGCAGAGACCTAGCGGGTCCCCAAATAGGGCAGTATTTT
CDR3: CATSRDLAGPQIGQYF

size: -
length: 16
V: TRBV6-5
D: TRBD1
J: TRBJ1-1
DNA: TGTGCCAGCAGTTACTCGACCGGGACAGGGAACACTGAAGCTTTCTTT
CDR3: CASSYSTGTGNTEAFF

size: -
length: 17
V: TRBV9
D: TRBD2
J: TRBJ2-1
DNA: TGTGCCAGCAGCGTAGATCCTAGCGGGGGGTCCTACAATGAGCAGTTCTTC
CDR3: CASSVDPSGGSYNEQFF

size: -
length: 17
V: TRBV5-3
D: -
J: TRBJ1-1
DNA: TGTGCCAGAAGCTTCGCGGGGGCCGGGGGTTGTAACACTGAAGCTTTCTTT
CDR3: CARSFAGAGGCNTEAFF